These 23 T cell receptor beta chains share one sample of origin, sequenced in a study of T cells after yellow fever vaccination. TCRdb called the 5' RACE reads again in MiXCR, with one record for every CDR3 protein. The sample lists around 550,000 distinct CDR3 sequences, 15% to 20% seen once, with over 11% in the top ten. The sample consisted of PBMCs, taken 15 days after the yellow fever booster vaccination. Source of these receptors: a man aged 30-40 years who received the YFV17D yellow fever vaccine.

This clonotype was observed a few times. This chain connects TRBV5-1 to TRBJ1-2; 7 nucleotides line up with TRBD1. Germline CDR1 SGHRS, CDR2 YFSETQ. This CDR3 is 13 amino acids long. The V and J ends lost 10 bases and 5 bases, in that order; junction bases with no gene match: 11. The CDR3, as DNA: TGCGCCTCCTCAAGACAGGGCCCATATGGCTACACCTTC. It encodes CASSRQGPYGYTF.

This clonotype was observed a handful of times. J is TRBJ2-1 and V is TRBV20-1; D tentatively fits TRBD1 or TRBD2 (5 bases each). The CDR3 runs 13 residues. Germline V gives CDR1 DFQATT, CDR2 SNEGSKA (reference sequence). The CDR3 sequence is CNPLRGVRNEQFF. The CDR3 DNA follows: TGCAACCCGCTAAGGGGAGTTCGGAATGAGCAGTTCTTC.

There are a few counts of this clonotype. The J gene is TRBJ2-7, the V gene TRBV4-1, with a possible D match to TRBD1 (6 bases). Looked up from germline, CDR1 is MGHRA and CDR2 is YSYEKL. Deletions cut 2 bases from V and 0 bases from J, with 20 bases between. The CDR3 has 18 amino acids. This chain's CDR3 is CASSQTGTSSRGSYEQYF. CDR3 DNA: TGCGCCAGCAGCCAAACGGGGACATCCTCCAGGGGCTCCTACGAGCAGTACTTC.

This clonotype came up a few times. The chain has TRBV28 and TRBJ1-6; 8 nucleotides match TRBD1. Germline V lookup: CDR1 MDHEN, CDR2 SYDVKM. The length of the CDR3 is 15 residues. J was trimmed by 7 bases and V by 6 bases; bases with no gene match: 8. CDR3 region: CASSTRDRLNSPLHF. The CDR3 nucleotides read TGTGCCAGCAGCACTCGGGACAGGCTGAATTCACCCCTCCACTTT.

The chain is built from TRBV20-1 and TRBJ2-7, with D possibly being TRBD2 (6 bases). Germline CDR1 DFQATT, CDR2 SNEGSKA (reference sequence). This CDR3 is built from 14 residues. The V end was cut by 5 bases, the J end by 2 bases, with 16 bases between. This chain's CDR3 is CSADRLASTYEQYF. The CDR3 DNA is TGCAGTGCTGATCGTCTAGCGTCCACCTACGAGCAGTACTTC.

This clonotype was counted a few times. The rearrangement links TRBV7-8 to TRBJ2-1; perhaps TRBD2 as D (6 bases). V shed 3 bases and J shed 10 bases, with 22 bases lying between them. The CDR3 is 16 residues long. Germline lookup yields CDR1 SGHVS and CDR2 FQNEAQ. CDR3 protein: CASSLRGDYRGIEQFF. The CDR3, as DNA: TGTGCCAGCAGCTTGCGGGGTGACTATCGGGGTATCGAGCAGTTCTTC.

This clonotype has a single count. V gene TRBV5-1 combines with J gene TRBJ2-1, with 10 bases identical to TRBD2. This CDR3 region has 15 residues. The germline gives CDR1 SGHRS, CDR2 YFSETQ. V shed 4 bases and J 8 bases; nucleotides not matched to a gene: 9. CDR3 amino acids: CASSLRTSGPDEQFF. In DNA form, the CDR3 reads TGCGCCAGCAGCCTTAGGACTAGCGGCCCCGATGAGCAGTTCTTC.

This clonotype was detected only a few times. The chain employs TRBV5-1 and TRBJ2-1; D might be TRBD2 (6 bases). This CDR3 is built from 14 residues. Germline assignment: CDR1 SGHRS and CDR2 YFSETQ. The ends were cut back, 3 bases at V and 10 bases at J, with 17 bases in the middle. As DNA, the CDR3 is TGCGCCAGCAGCTGGGGGGTAGCGGTTACGGAGCAGTTCTTC. Its translation is CASSWGVAVTEQFF.

The rearrangement joins TRBV6-5 to TRBJ2-1; 11 positions match TRBD2. This CDR3 region has 16 residues. Germline V gives CDR1 MNHEY, CDR2 SVGAGI. J gave up 7 bases and V 0 bases, and 5 bases lay outside the gene matches. CDR3 protein: CASSYSGLAELNEQFF. CDR3 sequence (DNA): TGTGCCAGCAGTTACTCGGGACTAGCGGAATTGAATGAGCAGTTCTTC.

This clonotype was seen more than once but under ten times. The chain has TRBV6-2 or TRBV6-3 and TRBJ2-5; 7 bases match TRBD1. The CDR3 runs 13 residues. Germline V gene lookup returns CDR1 MNHEY and CDR2 SVGEGT. The ends lost 7 bases at V and 5 bases at J; junction bases unmatched: 7. The CDR3 DNA sequence: TGTGCCAGCACAAATCCGGGACAGGAGACCCAGTACTTC. Protein sequence: CASTNPGQETQYF.

The chain uses TRBV20-1 and TRBJ2-7; a possible D gene is TRBD1 (6 bases). V lost 1 base and J lost 2, with 12 bases in between. CDR1 and CDR2 from the germline V gene are DFQATT and SNEGSKA (reference sequence). CDR3 length: 14 amino acids. The CDR3 spells CSARGDRQTYEQYF. The CDR3, as DNA: TGCAGTGCTAGAGGCGACAGGCAGACCTACGAGCAGTACTTC.

This clonotype appeared a few times. V usage is TRBV6-5 and J usage is TRBJ2-7; D perhaps matches TRBD2 (6 bases). CDR3 length: 17 residues. V lost 0 bases, J lost 1 base, and 16 bases lay in between. Germline lookup yields CDR1 MNHEY and CDR2 SVGAGI. CDR3 DNA: TGTGCCAGCAGTTACTCTCCGGGGGAGCGGAGATCCTACGAGCAGTACTTC. Protein: CASSYSPGERRSYEQYF.

The V gene is TRBV5-1, the J gene TRBJ2-5, with TRBD1 matching over 11 bases. The ends lost 2 bases at V and 1 base at J; junction bases unmatched: 4. The V gene's germline CDR1 is SGHRS and CDR2 YFSETQ. This CDR3 has 16 amino acids. The CDR3 nucleotides read TGCGCCAGCAGCTTCACCGGGACAGGGGGCCAAGAGACCCAGTACTTC. Its protein is CASSFTGTGGQETQYF.

This clonotype was seen more than once but under ten times. The CDR3 DNA follows: TGCAGTGCTAGAGTCGGGAGGGACAATGAGCAGTTCTTC. Translating gives CSARVGRDNEQFF. The chain has TRBV20-1 and TRBJ2-1; 8 positions agree with TRBD2. Trimming at V came to 1 base and at J to 5 bases, leaving 1 base not matched to a gene. Germline CDR1 DFQATT, CDR2 SNEGSKA (reference sequence). The CDR3 extends over 13 amino acids.

The chain employs TRBV7-2 and TRBJ2-3; D uncertain. The CDR3 consists of 12 residues. Germline V gives CDR1 SGHTA, CDR2 FQGNSA. Trimming took 8 bases from V and 1 from J, leaving 7 bases between them. The CDR3 bases are TGTGCCAGCTGTCCTGGCACAGATACGCAGTATTTT. It yields the protein CASCPGTDTQYF.

This clonotype showed up just a few times. CDR3 bases: TGCAGTGCTAGTGATGCTAGCAGTGGGAGCGAGCAGTACTTC. It translates to CSASDASSGSEQYF. The rearrangement uses TRBV20-1 and TRBJ2-7, with D possibly matching TRBD2 (5 bases). CDR3 size: 14 residues. V was shortened by 3 bases and J by 6 bases, with 18 bases between the two germline ends. In germline, CDR1 is DFQATT, CDR2 SNEGSKA (reference sequence).

In DNA, the CDR3 is TGTGCCACCAGCAGAGATACGGGGGCCCAGCATTTT. As protein: CATSRDTGAQHF. The chain recombines TRBV15 with TRBJ1-5; possible D gene TRBD1, 5 bases. The V end was cut by 0 bases, the J end by 11 bases, with 8 bases between. Germline V gene lookup returns CDR1 LNHNV and CDR2 YYDKDF (reference sequence). This CDR3 is built from 12 residues.

The sample holds a few counts of this clonotype. This chain joins TRBV11-2 and TRBJ2-4; 7 bases map to TRBD1. CDR1 is SGHAT and CDR2 is FQNNGV in the germline V gene. This CDR3 region has 20 residues. V lost 1 base, J lost 0 bases, and 15 bases stayed unmatched. The CDR3 reads CASSLVSPRQGVLAKNIQYF. CDR3 nucleotide sequence: TGTGCCAGCAGCTTAGTTAGTCCGAGGCAGGGGGTCTTAGCCAAAAACATTCAGTACTTC.

This clonotype has more than one count but fewer than ten. The chain couples TRBV5-6 to TRBJ2-1, with D possibly being TRBD1 or TRBD2 (5 bases each). Trimming removed 2 bases from V and 7 bases from J, with 19 bases in between. CDR3 length: 16 residues. Germline V gives CDR1 SGHDT, CDR2 YYEEEE. CDR3 sequence reads: CASSLPGPGRFNEQFF. Here the CDR3 DNA reads TGTGCCAGCAGCTTACCGGGACCAGGGAGATTTAATGAGCAGTTCTTC.

V and J are TRBV5-1 and TRBJ2-7; possibly TRBD2 for D (5 bases). Trimming removed 4 bases from V and 6 bases from J, with 14 bases in between. Looked up from germline, CDR1 is SGHRS and CDR2 is YFSETQ. The CDR3 length is 13 residues. The CDR3 spells CASSPLEGREQYF. In DNA, the CDR3 is TGCGCCAGCAGCCCGCTAGAGGGCCGCGAGCAGTACTTC.

This clonotype has a handful of counts. This sequence joins TRBV28 and TRBJ1-5; TRBD1 might be the D (6 bases). The germline V and J ends were trimmed by 6 bases and 3 bases, with 15 bases remaining between them. In germline, CDR1 is MDHEN, CDR2 SYDVKM. The CDR3 contains 15 residues. CDR3 in DNA: TGTGCCAGCAGGCGAACAGGGAAGGACAATCAGCCCCAGCATTTT. It specifies CASRRTGKDNQPQHF.

This clonotype was picked up a small number of times. The chain employs TRBV4-3 and TRBJ2-5, with D perhaps TRBD2 (6 bases). V was shortened by 0 bases and J by 1 base, with 18 bases between the two germline ends. Germline V CDR1 and CDR2: LGHNA, YSLEER. This CDR3 spans 18 amino acids. The CDR3 region is CASSQDVPIRDSQETQYF. For the CDR3, the DNA is TGCGCCAGCAGCCAAGATGTCCCCATCCGGGACTCCCAAGAGACCCAGTACTTC.

This chain uses TRBV27 with TRBJ2-2; D not resolved. Trimming removed 2 bases at V and 3 bases at J, with 10 bases between. Germline-derived CDR1 and CDR2 are MNHEY and SMNVEV (reference sequence). The CDR3 runs to 15 residues. This CDR3 is CASSLSGQHTGELFF. CDR3 nucleotides: TGTGCCAGCAGTTTAAGTGGGCAGCACACCGGGGAGCTGTTTTTT.